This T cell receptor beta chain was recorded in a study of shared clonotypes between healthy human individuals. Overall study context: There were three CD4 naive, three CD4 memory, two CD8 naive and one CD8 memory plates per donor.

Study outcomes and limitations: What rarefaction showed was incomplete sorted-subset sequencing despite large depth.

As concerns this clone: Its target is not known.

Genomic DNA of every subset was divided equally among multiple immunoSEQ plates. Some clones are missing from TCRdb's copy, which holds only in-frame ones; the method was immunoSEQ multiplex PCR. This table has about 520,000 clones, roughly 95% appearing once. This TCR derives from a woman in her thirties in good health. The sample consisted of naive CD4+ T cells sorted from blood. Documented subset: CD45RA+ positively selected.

The CDR3 here is CASTLPGLAGGETQYF. DNA of the CDR3: TGTGCCAGCACCCTACCGGGACTAGCGGGAGGAGAGACCCAGTACTTC. The chain links TRBV28 to TRBJ2-5, with 15 positions matching TRBD2. The germline V gene encodes CDR1 MDHEN and CDR2 SYDVKM. Trimming removed 7 bases from V and 4 bases from J; junction bases left unmatched: 7. The CDR3 has 16 amino acids.